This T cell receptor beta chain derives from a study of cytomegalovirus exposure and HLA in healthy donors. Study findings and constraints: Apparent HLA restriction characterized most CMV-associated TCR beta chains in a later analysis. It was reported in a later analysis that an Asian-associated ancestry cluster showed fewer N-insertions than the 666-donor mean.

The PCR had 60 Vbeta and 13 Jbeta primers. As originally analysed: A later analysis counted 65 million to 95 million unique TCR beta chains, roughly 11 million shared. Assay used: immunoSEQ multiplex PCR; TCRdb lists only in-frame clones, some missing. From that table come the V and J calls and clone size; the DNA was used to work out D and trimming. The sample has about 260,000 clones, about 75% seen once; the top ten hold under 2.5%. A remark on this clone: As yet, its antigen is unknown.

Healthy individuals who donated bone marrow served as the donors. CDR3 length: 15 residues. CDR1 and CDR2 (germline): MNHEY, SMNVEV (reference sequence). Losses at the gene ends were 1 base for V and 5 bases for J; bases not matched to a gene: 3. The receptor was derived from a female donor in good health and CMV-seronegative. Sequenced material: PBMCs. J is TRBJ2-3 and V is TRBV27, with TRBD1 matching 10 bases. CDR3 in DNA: TGTGCCAGCAGTTTATGGGACAGGGGAGGAGATACGCAGTATTTT. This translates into CASSLWDRGGDTQYF.